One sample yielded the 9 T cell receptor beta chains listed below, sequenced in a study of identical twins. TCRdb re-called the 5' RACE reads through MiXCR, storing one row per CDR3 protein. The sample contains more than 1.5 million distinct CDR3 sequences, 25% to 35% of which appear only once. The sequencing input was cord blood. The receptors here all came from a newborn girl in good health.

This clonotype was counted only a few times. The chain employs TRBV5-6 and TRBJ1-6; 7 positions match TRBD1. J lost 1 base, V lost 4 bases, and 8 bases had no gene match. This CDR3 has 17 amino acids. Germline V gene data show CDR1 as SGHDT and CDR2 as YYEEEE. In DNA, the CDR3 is TGTGCCAGCAGCGCGGGACAGCTACCATCCTATAATTCACCCCTCCACTTT. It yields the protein CASSAGQLPSYNSPLHF.

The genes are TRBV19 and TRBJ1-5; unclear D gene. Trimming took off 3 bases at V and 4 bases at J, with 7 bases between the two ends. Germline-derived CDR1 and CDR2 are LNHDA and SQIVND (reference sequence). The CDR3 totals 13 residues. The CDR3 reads CASSIWRNQPQHF. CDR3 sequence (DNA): TGTGCCAGTAGTATTTGGAGGAATCAGCCCCAGCATTTT.

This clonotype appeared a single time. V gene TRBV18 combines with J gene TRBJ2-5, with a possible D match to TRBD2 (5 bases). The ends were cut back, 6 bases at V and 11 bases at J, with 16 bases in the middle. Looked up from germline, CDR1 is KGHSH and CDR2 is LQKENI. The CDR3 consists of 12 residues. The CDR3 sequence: CASSRLVREQYF. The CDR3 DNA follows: TGTGCCAGCTCGCGACTGGTTAGGGAGCAGTACTTC. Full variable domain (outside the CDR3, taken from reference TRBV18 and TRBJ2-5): NAGVMQNPRHLVRRRGQEARLRCSPMKGHSHVYWYRQLPEEGLKFMVYLQKENIIDESGMPKERFSAEFPKEGPSILRIQQVVRGDSAAYFCASSRLVREQYFGPGTRLLVL.

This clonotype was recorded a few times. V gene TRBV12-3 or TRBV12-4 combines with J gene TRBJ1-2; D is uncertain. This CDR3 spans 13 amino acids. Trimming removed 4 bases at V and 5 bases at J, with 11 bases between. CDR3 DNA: TGTGCCAGCAGTTACTTGGCGGAATATGGCTACACCTTC. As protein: CASSYLAEYGYTF.

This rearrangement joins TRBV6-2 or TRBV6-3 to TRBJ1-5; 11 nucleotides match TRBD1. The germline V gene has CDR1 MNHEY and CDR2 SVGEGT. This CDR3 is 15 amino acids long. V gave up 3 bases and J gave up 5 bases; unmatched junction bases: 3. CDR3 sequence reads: CASSYRTGGYQPQHF. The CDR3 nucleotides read TGTGCCAGCAGTTATCGGACAGGGGGCTATCAGCCCCAGCATTTT.

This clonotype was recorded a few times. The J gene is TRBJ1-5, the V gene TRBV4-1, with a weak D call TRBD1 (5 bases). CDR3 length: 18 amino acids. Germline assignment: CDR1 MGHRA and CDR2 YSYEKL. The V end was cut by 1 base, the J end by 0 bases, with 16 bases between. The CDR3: CASSQVSGGVYSNQPQHF. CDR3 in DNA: TGCGCCAGCAGCCAAGTCTCGGGGGGTGTATATAGCAATCAGCCCCAGCATTTT.

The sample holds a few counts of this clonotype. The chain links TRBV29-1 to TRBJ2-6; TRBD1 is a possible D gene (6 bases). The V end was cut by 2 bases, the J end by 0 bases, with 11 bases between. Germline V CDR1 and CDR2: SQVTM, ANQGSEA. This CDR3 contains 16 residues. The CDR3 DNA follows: TGCAGCGTTGAATTCCCGACAGGCTCTGGGGCCAACGTCCTGACTTTC. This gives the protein CSVEFPTGSGANVLTF.

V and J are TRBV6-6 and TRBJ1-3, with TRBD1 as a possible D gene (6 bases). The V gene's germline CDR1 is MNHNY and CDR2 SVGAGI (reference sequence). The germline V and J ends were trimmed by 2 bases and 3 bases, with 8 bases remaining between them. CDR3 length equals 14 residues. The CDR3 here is CASSYRTVGNTIYF. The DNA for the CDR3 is TGTGCCAGCAGTTACAGGACAGTTGGAAACACCATATATTTT.

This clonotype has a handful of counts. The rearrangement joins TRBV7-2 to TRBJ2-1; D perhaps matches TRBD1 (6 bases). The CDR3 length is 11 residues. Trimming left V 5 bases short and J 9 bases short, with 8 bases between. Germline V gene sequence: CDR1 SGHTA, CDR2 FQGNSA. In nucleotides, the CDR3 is TGTGCCAGCAGCCCACAGGGTGAGCAGTTCTTC. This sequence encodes CASSPQGEQFF.